Listed here are 20 T cell receptor beta chains from one sample, sequenced in a study of cytomegalovirus exposure and HLA in healthy donors. PCR employed 60 Vbeta and 13 Jbeta primers. Repertoires were generated with immunoSEQ multiplex PCR, while TCRdb's copy carries only in-frame clones and drops some. Here the sample spans fewer than 95,000 clones, 85% being singletons. Source material: PBMCs. These receptors came from a man aged 35 to 55 in good health and CMV-seropositive.

This clone came up once. The genes are TRBV18 and TRBJ2-1, with 10 bases lining up with TRBD2. Per the germline V gene, CDR1 is KGHSH and CDR2 is LQKENI. The CDR3 runs 16 residues. V trimming: 2 bases; J trimming: 7 bases; junction bases outside the gene matches: 8. The CDR3 reads CASSPGLAGVQNEQFF. CDR3 coding DNA: TGTGCCAGCTCACCAGGGCTAGCGGGAGTCCAGAATGAGCAGTTCTTC.

The J gene is TRBJ2-3, the V gene TRBV11-2, with a weak D call TRBD1 (5 bases). Deletions cut 5 bases from V and 4 bases from J, with 22 bases between. This CDR3 has 17 residues. Germline CDR1 and CDR2: SGHAT and FQNNGV. The CDR3 nucleotides are TGTGCCAGCAGCGCATCCTCGCAGGGCCTTAGGCCAGATACGCAGTATTTT. The encoded protein is CASSASSQGLRPDTQYF.

A note on this clone: An end of the junction differs from the germline gene, which may be a read error. Other DNA sequences in this sample translate to the same CDR3. The genes are TRBV5-1 and TRBJ2-7, with TRBD1 as a possible D gene (6 bases). Germline CDR1 and CDR2: SGHRS and YFSETQ. The CDR3 loop spans 16 amino acids. The CDR3 nucleotides read TGCGCCAGCAGCCCGGACCGGGACACTCTCTCCTATGAGCAGTACTTC. The encoded protein is CASSPDRDTLSYEQYF.

Here the CDR3 DNA reads TGTGCCAGCAGTCAAGGTTCTAGGGGCCCGGGGTACTTC. It is translated as CASSQGSRGPGYF. This chain links TRBV6-6 with TRBJ2-4, with D maybe TRBD1 (5 bases). CDR1 is MNHNY and CDR2 is SVGAGI in the germline V gene (reference sequence). V lost 5 bases, J lost 15 bases, and 20 bases lay in between. This CDR3 has 13 residues.

V and J are TRBV30 and TRBJ1-4; a weak D match, TRBD1 (5 bases). The CDR3 extends over 15 amino acids. V was clipped by 2 bases and J by 1 base, with 11 bases between them. The germline gives CDR1 GTSNPN, CDR2 SVGIG (reference sequence). This chain's CDR3 is CAWSPSRVTNEKLFF. The CDR3 region has the DNA TGTGCCTGGAGTCCCTCCAGGGTAACTAATGAAAAACTGTTTTTT.

The CDR3 is CAISASGEQYF. The DNA of the CDR3 is TGTGCCATCAGTGCCTCGGGGGAGCAGTACTTC. J is TRBJ2-7 and V is TRBV10-3, with a weak D call TRBD2 (5 bases). The germline V gene has CDR1 ENHRY and CDR2 SYGVKD. This CDR3 has 11 amino acids. V was shortened by 4 bases and J by 7 bases, with 8 bases between the two germline ends.

The gene calls are TRBV6-1 and TRBJ2-7; D gene uncertain. Germline V gene sequence: CDR1 MNHNS, CDR2 SASEGT. The CDR3 is 15 residues long. V dropped 7 bases and J dropped 0 bases, with 16 bases sitting between them. The CDR3 DNA sequence: TGTGCCAGCATATGGGCCCTGCACTCCTCCTACGAGCAGTACTTC. Encoded protein: CASIWALHSSYEQYF.

The chain employs TRBV7-8 and TRBJ2-5; 7 bases align to TRBD1. The DNA end is more similar to TRBJ2-7, so the J call may be wrong. Germline V gene lookup returns CDR1 SGHVS and CDR2 FQNEAQ. This CDR3 spans 16 amino acids. Here the CDR3 reads CASSGAKGQFNYEQYF. DNA for the CDR3: TGTGCCAGCAGCGGGGCGAAGGGACAGTTTAACTACGAGCAGTACTTC.

This CDR3 is CASSLSGNTIYF. In nucleotides, the CDR3 is TGCGCCAGCAGCCTCTCTGGAAACACCATATATTTT. The chain has TRBV5-1 and TRBJ1-3; D not resolved. V was pared by 4 bases and J by 0 bases, with 2 bases between. CDR1 is SGHRS and CDR2 is YFSETQ in the germline V gene. The length of the CDR3 is 12 residues. Supplemented by reference TRBV5-1 and TRBJ1-3, the full variable domain reads KAGVTQTPRYLIKTRGQQVTLSCSPISGHRSVSWYQQTPGQGLQFLFEYFSETQRNKGNFPGRFSGRQFSNSRSEMNVSTLELGDSALYLCASSLSGNTIYFGEGSWLTVV.

The chain joins TRBV6-1 to TRBJ2-7, with 8 bases fitting TRBD1. This CDR3 spans 14 amino acids. Per germline, CDR1 MNHNS and CDR2 SASEGT. Germline trimming cut 6 bases from V and 5 bases from J; bases unmatched to any gene: 9. The CDR3 DNA is TGTGCCAGCAGAGACGGACAGGGAGTACACGAGCAGTACTTC. It specifies CASRDGQGVHEQYF.

A few counts support this clone. This chain's CDR3 is CATSRRPGQGVGETQYF. CDR3 sequence (DNA): TGTGCCACCAGCAGACGTCCGGGACAGGGGGTCGGAGAGACCCAGTACTTC. The chain carries TRBV15 and TRBJ2-5; 11 bases line up with TRBD1. The CDR3 has 17 amino acids. Germline CDR1 LNHNV, CDR2 YYDKDF (reference sequence). Unmatched junction bases numbered 9, after V lost 2 bases and J lost 4 bases.

As regards this clone: Other DNA sequences in this specimen translate into the identical CDR3. The J gene is TRBJ2-1, the V gene TRBV12-5; D gene unclear. The germline V gene has CDR1 LGHNT and CDR2 FRNRAP. The CDR3 has 14 residues. With 6 bases removed from V and 8 bases from J, the gap between germline ends came to 17 bases. CDR3 nucleotide sequence: TGTGCTAGTGGAATCCCTCCAGAAGAGGATGAGCAGTTCTTC. Its translation: CASGIPPEEDEQFF. The variable domain in full, completed from reference TRBV12-5 and TRBJ2-1, reads DARVTQTPRHKVTEMGQEVTMRCQPILGHNTVFWYRQTMMQGLELLAYFRNRAPLDDSGMPKDRFSAEMPDATLATLKIQPSEPRDSAVYFCASGIPPEEDEQFFGPGTRLTVL.

This clone appeared a single time. The chain combines TRBV10-2 with TRBJ2-7, with 8 positions matching TRBD2. The CDR3 has 16 residues. Germline CDR1 is WSHSY and CDR2 is SAAADI. The junction had 10 bases not matched to a gene; V was cut back by 3 bases and J by 3 bases. The CDR3 region is CASSEPRLALNYEQYF. The CDR3 bases are TGCGCCAGCAGTGAACCTCGACTAGCGCTGAACTACGAGCAGTACTTC.

The chain employs TRBV9 and TRBJ2-5, with 7 positions matching TRBD2. The CDR3 covers 15 residues. V shed 0 bases, J shed 4 bases, and the junction held 6 bases outside the gene matches. Germline CDR1 reads SGDLS; CDR2 reads YYNGEE. The DNA of the CDR3 is TGTGCCAGCAGCGTAGCGGCTAGCGGCCTAGAGACCCAGTACTTC. It is translated as CASSVAASGLETQYF.

The chain has TRBV11-2 and TRBJ2-1, with D tentatively TRBD2 (6 bases). The CDR3 spans 18 residues. V was cut by 1 base and J by 5 bases, with 21 bases left in between. Germline V gene data show CDR1 as SGHAT and CDR2 as FQNNGV. The CDR3 sequence is CASSLVALGGGINNEQFF. Written as DNA, the CDR3 is TGTGCCAGCAGCTTAGTCGCCCTTGGTGGCGGGATTAACAATGAGCAGTTCTTC.

The DNA of the CDR3 is TGTGCCAGTAGTATAGAAGGGGCGGGAATCACTGAAGCTTTCTTT. Translation gives CASSIEGAGITEAFF. This sequence joins TRBV19 and TRBJ1-1, with a weak D call TRBD1 (5 bases). Germline V lookup: CDR1 LNHDA, CDR2 SQIVND (reference sequence). With 0 bases removed from V and 4 bases from J, the gap between germline ends came to 12 bases. The CDR3 is made up of 15 amino acids.

This chain connects TRBV6-5 to TRBJ2-7; possible D gene TRBD1, 6 bases. V lost 5 bases to trimming and J lost 4 bases, with 12 bases between them. From germline, CDR1 is MNHEY and CDR2 SVGAGI. The CDR3 extends over 13 amino acids. CDR3 sequence: CASSGTTRYEQYF. As DNA, the CDR3 is TGTGCCAGCAGTGGGACAACCAGATACGAGCAGTACTTC.

This sequence joins TRBV4-1 and TRBJ2-5; TRBD2 matches at 7 bases. The J call is doubtful: the DNA matches TRBJ2-7 better. The CDR3 is made up of 16 amino acids. Germline CDR1 MGHRA, CDR2 YSYEKL. CDR3 bases: TGCGCCAGCAGCCAAGGACCGGGGGGAACCTCCTACGAGCAGTACTTC. Protein: CASSQGPGGTSYEQYF.

The chain has TRBV4-1 and TRBJ1-3, with no clear D. The V end lost 4 bases, the J end lost 0 bases, and 10 bases lay between the germline ends. The length of the CDR3 is 15 residues. Germline V lookup: CDR1 MGHRA, CDR2 YSYEKL. CDR3 protein: CASSLGLLSGNTIYF. The CDR3 coding sequence is TGCGCCAGCAGCCTTGGACTCCTCTCTGGAAACACCATATATTTT.

This clone appeared once. The genes are TRBV28 and TRBJ1-5, with 7 bases aligning to TRBD1. The CDR3 has 14 residues. V was clipped by 10 bases and J by 6 bases; unmatched bases: 12. Germline V lookup: CDR1 MDHEN, CDR2 SYDVKM. CDR3 nucleotides: TGTGCCACCCGGGAGGGGGCGATATCTCAGCCCCAGCATTTT. Amino acid sequence: CATREGAISQPQHF.